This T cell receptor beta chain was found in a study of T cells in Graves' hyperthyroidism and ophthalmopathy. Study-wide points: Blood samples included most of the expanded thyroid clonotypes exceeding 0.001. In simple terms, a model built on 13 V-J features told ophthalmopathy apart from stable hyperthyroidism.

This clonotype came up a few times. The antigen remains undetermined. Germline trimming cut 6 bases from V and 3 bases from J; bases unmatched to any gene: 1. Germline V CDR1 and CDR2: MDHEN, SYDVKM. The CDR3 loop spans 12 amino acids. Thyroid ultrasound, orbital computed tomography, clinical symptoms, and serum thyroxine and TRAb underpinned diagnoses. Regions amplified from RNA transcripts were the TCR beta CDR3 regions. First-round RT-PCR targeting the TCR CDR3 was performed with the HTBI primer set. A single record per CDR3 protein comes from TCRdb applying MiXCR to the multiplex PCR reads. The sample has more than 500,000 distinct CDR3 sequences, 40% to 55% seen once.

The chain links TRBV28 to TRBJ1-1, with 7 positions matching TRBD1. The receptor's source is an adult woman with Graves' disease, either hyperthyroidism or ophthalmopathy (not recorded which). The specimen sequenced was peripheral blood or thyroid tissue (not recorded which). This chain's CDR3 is CASSGTDTEAFF. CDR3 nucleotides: TGTGCCAGCAGCGGGACAGACACTGAAGCTTTCTTT.